Listed here are 17 T cell receptor beta chains from one sample, sequenced in a study of CXCR3-negative and CXCR3-positive naive CD8 T cells. Libraries were UMI-labeled 5' RACE TRB cDNA. Reanalyzing the 5' RACE reads, TCRdb keeps one entry per CDR3 protein, without DNA. Recorded for this sample: around 140,000 distinct CDR3 sequences. The sample taken for sequencing was naive CXCR3- CD8+ T cells from blood. Subset of the sample: CD45RO-CCR7+CD27+CD95- naive CD8+ T cells lacking CXCR3 (TNR3-). The source is a human donor in good health. Some clones in this sample may be carry-over from other donors' samples.

This sequence joins TRBV7-6 and TRBJ1-5. Germline CDR1 and CDR2: SGHVS and FNYEAQ. There are 12 residues in the CDR3. The CDR3 sequence: CASSRGGEPQHF.

The chain uses TRBV27 and TRBJ2-1; the D gene TCRdb calls, TRBD2, cannot be checked with no DNA. CDR3 length equals 14 residues. Germline lookup yields CDR1 MNHEY and CDR2 SMNVEV (reference sequence). CDR3 sequence: CASSGRLAGDEQFF.

The CDR3 spells CAWSPLVGEAFF. V is TRBV30 and J is TRBJ1-1. Germline CDR1 GTSNPN, CDR2 SVGIG (reference sequence). The CDR3 covers 12 residues. Filled out from reference TRBV30 and TRBJ1-1, the complete variable domain reads SQTIHQWPATLVQPVGSPLSLECTVEGTSNPNLYWYRQAAGRGLQLLFYSVGIGQISSEVPQNLSASRPQDRQFILSSKKLLLSDSGFYLCAWSPLVGEAFFGQGTRLTVV.

The chain couples TRBV5-6 to TRBJ2-7; TCRdb calls TRBD2, which cannot be checked without DNA. The CDR3 sequence is 14 residues long. Germline V gene data show CDR1 as SGHDT and CDR2 as YYEEEE. The chain's CDR3 is CASSFSGGHYEQYF.

V gene TRBV30 combines with J gene TRBJ2-7. The V gene's germline CDR1 is GTSNPN and CDR2 SVGIG (reference sequence). This CDR3 is 15 amino acids long. The CDR3 loop reads CAWSVTPWGSYEQYF.

The rearrangement uses TRBV28 and TRBJ2-7; checking the TCRdb D call of TRBD1 is not possible without DNA. Germline V lookup: CDR1 MDHEN, CDR2 SYDVKM. The CDR3 has 14 amino acids. CDR3 amino acids: CASSPSYRGGEQYF.

V and J are TRBV12-3 or TRBV12-4 and TRBJ2-3; without DNA, the TCRdb call of TRBD1 cannot be checked. CDR3 length: 17 amino acids. This CDR3 is CATDDRVSQGNTDTQYF.

The V and J genes are TRBV5-6 and TRBJ1-5. The CDR3 consists of 14 residues. Germline-derived CDR1 and CDR2 are SGHDT and YYEEEE. The chain's CDR3 is CASSLWGGHQPQHF.

This chain joins TRBV10-3 and TRBJ2-1. Germline V gene data show CDR1 as ENHRY and CDR2 as SYGVKD. The CDR3 consists of 12 residues. The CDR3 spells CAISEVGREQFF.

The CDR3 sequence: CSARDPRGGGYTF. The chain employs TRBV20-1 and TRBJ1-2; TCRdb reports TRBD1, a call that lacks DNA to check it against. Germline CDR1 and CDR2: DFQATT and SNEGSKA (reference sequence). The CDR3 totals 13 residues.

This sequence joins TRBV30 and TRBJ1-2. The CDR3 runs 13 residues. CDR1 and CDR2 (germline): GTSNPN, SVGIG (reference sequence). CDR3 sequence: CAWSVPREWGYTF.

The chain employs TRBV9 and TRBJ2-7; TCRdb outputs TRBD1, but without DNA this stays unchecked. CDR3 length equals 15 residues. The germline CDR1 and CDR2 sequences are SGDLS and YYNGEE. This chain's CDR3 is CASSPSGQVLNEQYF.

The chain links TRBV19 to TRBJ2-1; TCRdb returns TRBD2, unconfirmable since there is no DNA. The CDR3 length is 15 residues. Germline values: CDR1 LNHDA, CDR2 SQIVND (reference sequence). The CDR3 sequence is CASTPSGKAYNEQFF.

CDR3 residues: CASSLVGPGELGRAFF. The chain joins TRBV7-9 to TRBJ1-1. CDR3 size: 16 residues. Germline loops: CDR1 SEHNR, CDR2 FQNEAQ (reference sequence).

The chain couples TRBV25-1 to TRBJ2-3; TCRdb's assignment of TRBD2 cannot be checked, as there is no DNA. Germline loops: CDR1 MGHDK, CDR2 SYGVNS. The CDR3 sequence is 15 residues long. The CDR3 sequence: CASALAGYRADTQYF.

This chain uses TRBV5-1 with TRBJ1-1; no DNA is available, so the TRBD1 call from TCRdb remains unchecked. Germline V lookup: CDR1 SGHRS, CDR2 YFSETQ. The CDR3 spans 11 residues. Here the CDR3 reads CAPVRGTEAFF.

V and J are TRBV28 and TRBJ1-2; TCRdb's D gene call, TRBD1, goes unchecked for lack of DNA. The CDR3 is 15 amino acids. CDR1 and CDR2 (germline): MDHEN, SYDVKM. The CDR3 protein is CASSPDRVSLRGYTF.